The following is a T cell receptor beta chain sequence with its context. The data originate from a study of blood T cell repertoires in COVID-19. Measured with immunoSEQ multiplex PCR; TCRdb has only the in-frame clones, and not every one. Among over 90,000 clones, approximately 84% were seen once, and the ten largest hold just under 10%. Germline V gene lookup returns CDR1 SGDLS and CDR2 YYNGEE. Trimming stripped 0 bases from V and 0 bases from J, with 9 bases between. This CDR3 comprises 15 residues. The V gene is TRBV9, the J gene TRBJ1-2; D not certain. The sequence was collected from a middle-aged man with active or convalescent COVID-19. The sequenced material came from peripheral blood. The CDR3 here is CASSVGAETNYGYTF. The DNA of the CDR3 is TGTGCCAGCAGCGTAGGGGCAGAGACTAACTATGGCTACACCTTC.